Shown below are 16 T cell receptor beta chains from a single sample sequenced in a study of T cells in Graves' hyperthyroidism and ophthalmopathy (dated by TCRdb to the late 2010s). Library construction relied on multiplex PCR. The sequencing machine was an Illumina HiSeq 2000. Amplification of TCR beta CDR3 regions was carried out from RNA transcripts. For the first round of RT-PCR on the TCR CDR3, the HTBI primer set was used together with the Qiagen OneStep RT-PCR kit. TCRdb reworked the public reads: Q25 trimming with fastp, MiXCR clone assembly, productive beta chains retained. Rows merge per CDR3 protein into single entries with the most common DNA and genes. Within this sample are fewer than 850,000 distinct CDR3 sequences, with around 16% of them counted one time only. In total, the top ten clones hold roughly a sixth of the sample. Sequenced material: blood. The receptors stem from a man aged 50 to 60 with Graves' hyperthyroidism.

Ten or more counts support this clonotype. This sequence joins TRBV11-2 and TRBJ2-3; 7 nucleotides align to TRBD2. Germline CDR1 is SGHAT and CDR2 is FQNNGV. The CDR3 spans 14 residues. Germline trimming cut 8 bases from V and 1 base from J; bases unmatched to any gene: 6. CDR3 coding DNA: TGTGCCAGCGGATTTACTAGCGGCACAGATACGCAGTATTTT. Amino acids: CASGFTSGTDTQYF.

This clonotype was seen repeatedly, ten times or more. J is TRBJ2-3 and V is TRBV7-9; TRBD2 aligns across 9 bases. This CDR3 contains 14 residues. Trimming at V came to 5 bases and at J to 6 bases, leaving 6 bases not matched to a gene. Looked up from germline, CDR1 is SEHNR and CDR2 is FQNEAQ (reference sequence). The chain's CDR3 is CASSRLAAPDTQYF. CDR3 coding DNA: TGTGCCAGCAGCAGACTAGCGGCCCCCGATACGCAGTATTTT.

Ten or more counts support this clonotype. J is TRBJ2-5 and V is TRBV6-1; D not certain. The germline gives CDR1 MNHNS, CDR2 SASEGT. The CDR3 runs to 14 residues. The germline V and J ends were trimmed by 5 bases and 5 bases, with 15 bases remaining between them. CDR3 DNA: TGTGCCAGCAGTTATATAGAGATACTGGAGACCCAGTACTTC. Amino acid sequence: CASSYIEILETQYF.

This sequence joins TRBV5-1 and TRBJ2-4; the D call may be TRBD1 or TRBD2 (5 bases each). The CDR3 is 14 amino acids. The V end lost 0 bases, the J end lost 6 bases, and 10 bases lay between the germline ends. Germline V gene data show CDR1 as SGHRS and CDR2 as YFSETQ. CDR3 in amino acids: CASSLDWGINIQYF. DNA of the CDR3: TGCGCCAGCAGCTTGGACTGGGGGATAAACATTCAGTACTTC.

With respect to this clonotype: Being one base from a much bigger clone, this may be a read error. The V call is TRBV19, the J call TRBJ1-1, with D maybe TRBD1 (6 bases). The CDR3 spans 13 residues. The germline gives CDR1 LNHDA, CDR2 SQIVND (reference sequence). The CDR3 nucleotides read TGTGCCAGTAGTATCTCGGGGGCCACTGTAGCTTTCTTT. The encoded protein is CASSISGATVAFF.

This clonotype was seen repeatedly, ten times or more. The chain uses TRBV9 and TRBJ2-1; no reliable D call. Between the trimmed V and J ends, which lost 3 bases and 3 bases, there was a span of 7 bases. The CDR3 length is 13 residues. Germline V gene sequence: CDR1 SGDLS, CDR2 YYNGEE. CDR3: CASSGSNYNEQFF. CDR3 in DNA: TGTGCCAGCAGCGGGTCCAACTACAATGAGCAGTTCTTC.

J is TRBJ2-1 and V is TRBV24-1; 7 bases line up with TRBD2. Germline V gene lookup returns CDR1 KGHDR and CDR2 SFDVKD. This CDR3 spans 16 amino acids. V shed 3 bases and J 2 bases; nucleotides not matched to a gene: 6. Written as DNA, the CDR3 is TGTGCCACCAGTGATCCTGCGGGAGCGGCCTACAATGAGCAGTTCTTC. Its protein is CATSDPAGAAYNEQFF.

CDR3 in DNA: TGTGCCAGCAGTCCCCAGTTAGCGGGAGGGGAGCAGTACTTC. It codes for CASSPQLAGGEQYF. The gene calls are TRBV28 and TRBJ2-7; TRBD2 matches at 11 bases. Looked up from germline, CDR1 is MDHEN and CDR2 is SYDVKM. The V gene end was trimmed by 5 bases and the J gene end by 7 bases; junction bases not matched to a gene: 7. The CDR3 contains 14 residues.

This clonotype was counted a few times. CDR3 residues: CASSRGLPVRETQYF. The CDR3 DNA is TGTGCCAGCTCCCGAGGGCTCCCGGTTCGAGAGACCCAGTACTTC. The chain uses TRBV6-1 and TRBJ2-5, with D perhaps TRBD2 (5 bases). V gave up 8 bases and J gave up 4 bases, with 20 bases separating them. The germline gives CDR1 MNHNS, CDR2 SASEGT. The CDR3 runs 15 residues.

This clonotype came up many times. The rearrangement joins TRBV7-2 to TRBJ2-1; D is unclear. The CDR3 totals 16 residues. Trimming removed 0 bases at V and 0 bases at J, with 9 bases between. In germline, CDR1 is SGHTA, CDR2 FQGNSA. The DNA of the CDR3 is TGTGCCAGCAGCTTAGCCACTTCGAGCTCCTACAATGAGCAGTTCTTC. This gives the protein CASSLATSSSYNEQFF.

CDR3 loop: CSAEGTHTEAFF. The CDR3 bases are TGCAGTGCTGAGGGGACACACACTGAAGCTTTCTTT. V usage is TRBV20-1 and J usage is TRBJ1-1, with a tentative D call TRBD1 (6 bases). This CDR3 contains 12 residues. Trimming took 5 bases from V and 3 from J, leaving 10 bases between them. Germline V lookup: CDR1 DFQATT, CDR2 SNEGSKA (reference sequence).

The sample holds many counts of this clonotype. The chain carries TRBV12-3 or TRBV12-4 and TRBJ2-1; TRBD2 matches at 13 bases. V was pared by 5 bases and J by 7 bases, with 5 bases of the junction left unmatched. The CDR3 is 15 residues long. CDR3 region: CASSPQTSGRNEQFF. CDR3 in DNA: TGTGCCAGCAGTCCCCAGACTAGCGGGAGGAATGAGCAGTTCTTC.

This clonotype appeared many times. The rearrangement uses TRBV2 and TRBJ2-5, with 7 bases that match TRBD2. CDR3 length: 16 residues. The ends lost 2 bases at V and 5 bases at J; junction bases unmatched: 11. CDR1 and CDR2 from the germline V gene are SNHLY and FYNNEI. The CDR3 loop reads CASSETLGGSLETQYF. CDR3 sequence (DNA): TGTGCCAGCAGTGAAACGTTGGGAGGGTCCCTTGAGACCCAGTACTTC.

There are many counts of this clonotype. The rearrangement uses TRBV19 and TRBJ2-7; tentative D call: TRBD1 (7 bases). Between the trimmed V and J ends, which lost 1 base and 5 bases, there was a span of 15 bases. The germline V gene has CDR1 LNHDA and CDR2 SQIVND (reference sequence). The CDR3 is 15 amino acids. CDR3 in DNA: TGTGCCAGTAGTATAGTGGCGACAGGGAGGAACGAGCAGTACTTC. Protein: CASSIVATGRNEQYF.

This clonotype was counted ten times or more. The rearrangement joins TRBV7-9 to TRBJ2-2; D gene unclear. Germline V gene sequence: CDR1 SEHNR, CDR2 FQNEAQ (reference sequence). V lost 7 bases to trimming and J lost 3 bases, with 3 bases between them. The CDR3 runs to 11 residues. CDR3 sequence: CASTHTGELFF. CDR3 bases: TGTGCCAGCACCCACACCGGGGAGCTGTTTTTT.

This clonotype has a count of ten or more. The chain joins TRBV6-1 to TRBJ2-3; D is unclear. The CDR3 has 15 amino acids. V dropped 5 bases and J dropped 0 bases, with 12 bases sitting between them. Germline V lookup: CDR1 MNHNS, CDR2 SASEGT. The CDR3 loop is CASSPYPTSTDTQYF. CDR3 nucleotide sequence: TGTGCCAGCAGTCCATATCCTACCAGCACAGATACGCAGTATTTT.